These 23 T cell receptor beta chains were all obtained from the same sample, sequenced in a study of T cell repertoires in cytomegalovirus infection. In TCRdb, the reads were re-called with MiXCR into one record per CDR3 protein. The sample carries under 600,000 distinct CDR3 sequences, approximately 15% recorded once. Sequencing input: CD8+ T cells from PBMCs. Every receptor here comes from a human donor in good health (CMV status not recorded). Some clones in this sample may be carry-over from other donors' samples.

The sample holds a few counts of this clonotype. The rearrangement joins TRBV7-8 to TRBJ2-7, with D possibly matching TRBD2 (5 bases). Germline CDR1 and CDR2: SGHVS and FQNEAQ. V was trimmed by 4 bases and J by 7 bases, leaving 17 bases between them. CDR3 size: 14 residues. CDR3 protein: CASSWRKDGYEQYF. Written as DNA, the CDR3 is TGTGCCAGCAGCTGGAGGAAGGACGGGTATGAGCAGTACTTC.

Comment on this clonotype: One end of the junction fails to match germline, which may point to a read error. The chain is built from TRBV5-6 and TRBJ2-1; D may correspond to TRBD1 or TRBD2 (5 bases each). Germline V gene lookup returns CDR1 SGHDT and CDR2 YYEEEE. This CDR3 has 15 amino acids. The CDR3 DNA sequence: TGTGCCAGCAGCGGGGACGCCCGCTCCTACAATGGGCAGTTCTTC. Its translation: CASSGDARSYNGQFF.

This clonotype showed up many times. The rearrangement joins TRBV7-2 to TRBJ1-6, with TRBD1 identical over 11 bases. V was pared by 1 base and J by 10 bases, with 6 bases of the junction left unmatched. Germline V gene data show CDR1 as SGHTA and CDR2 as FQGNSA. This CDR3 has 16 residues. Written as DNA, the CDR3 is TGTGCCAGCAGCTTAGGGCGAGGACAGGGGGCCTCACCCCTCCACTTT. Protein: CASSLGRGQGASPLHF.

This CDR3 reads CASSFTVQRGPSTDTQYF. The DNA for the CDR3 is TGTGCCAGCAGTTTTACGGTCCAGCGGGGGCCTAGTACAGATACGCAGTATTTT. The chain has TRBV6-6 and TRBJ2-3, with 8 bases aligning to TRBD2. Losses at the gene ends were 4 bases for V and 3 bases for J; bases not matched to a gene: 15. Germline CDR1 MNHNY, CDR2 SVGAGI (reference sequence). The CDR3 extends over 18 amino acids.

There are a few counts of this clonotype. The rearrangement uses TRBV9 and TRBJ2-1; D is undetermined. Trimming pared 0 bases from V and 9 bases from J, leaving 16 bases between. Germline V gene sequence: CDR1 SGDLS, CDR2 YYNGEE. The CDR3 totals 15 residues. CDR3 coding DNA: TGTGCCAGCAGCGTAGAGGATAGTCGGTTCATTGAGCAGTTCTTC. Translated, it gives CASSVEDSRFIEQFF.

This clonotype was observed a few times. The chain links TRBV28 to TRBJ2-1; TRBD1 matches at 8 bases. CDR1 MDHEN and CDR2 SYDVKM come from the germline V gene. This CDR3 has 17 amino acids. The V gene end was trimmed by 5 bases and the J gene end by 12 bases; junction bases not matched to a gene: 21. For the CDR3, the DNA is TGTGCCAGCAGTGGGGTGCCCCGGGACAGGACTAAGGGCTCGCAGTTCTTC. Translated: CASSGVPRDRTKGSQFF. Full variable domain (rest looked up from reference TRBV28 and TRBJ2-1): DVKVTQSSRYLVKRTGEKVFLECVQDMDHENMFWYRQDPGLGLRLIYFSYDVKMKEKGDIPEGYSVSREKKERFSLILESASTNQTSMYLCASSGVPRDRTKGSQFFGPGTRLTVL.

There are many counts of this clonotype. The chain carries TRBV7-9 and TRBJ2-7, with TRBD1 identical over 7 bases. This CDR3 is 14 amino acids long. Trimming took 3 bases from V and 6 from J; bases not matched to a gene: 8. Germline lookup yields CDR1 SEHNR and CDR2 FQNEAQ (reference sequence). CDR3 sequence reads: CASSLVTGTAEQYF. The CDR3 DNA reads as TGTGCCAGCAGCTTGGTCACCGGGACAGCCGAGCAGTACTTC.

This clonotype was recorded many times. The V and J genes are TRBV7-9 and TRBJ2-1; tentatively, D is TRBD1 (6 bases). V was pared by 5 bases and J by 0 bases, with 14 bases between. This CDR3 is built from 16 residues. Germline V gene lookup returns CDR1 SEHNR and CDR2 FQNEAQ (reference sequence). This chain's CDR3 is CASSHRERSSYNEQFF. CDR3 nucleotide sequence: TGTGCCAGCAGCCACAGGGAGAGAAGCTCCTACAATGAGCAGTTCTTC. Together with reference TRBV7-9 and TRBJ2-1, the CDR3 gives the full variable domain: DTGVSQNPRHKITKRGQNVTFRCDPISEHNRLYWYRQTLGQGPEFLTYFQNEAQLEKSRLLSDRFSAERPKGSFSTLEIQRTEQGDSAMYLCASSHRERSSYNEQFFGPGTRLTVL.

V gene TRBV6-2 or TRBV6-3 combines with J gene TRBJ2-5; D gene ambiguous. Trimming took off 6 bases at V and 4 bases at J, with 9 bases between the two ends. CDR3 length: 12 amino acids. The germline V gene has CDR1 MNHEY and CDR2 SVGEGT. DNA for the CDR3: TGTGCCAGCAGCTTCTCTCTAGAGACCCAGTACTTC. Translating it yields CASSFSLETQYF.

This clonotype showed up many times. The rearrangement joins TRBV11-1 to TRBJ2-5; TRBD2 is a possible D gene (5 bases). Deletions cut 5 bases from V and 4 bases from J, with 17 bases between. The CDR3 contains 15 residues. The germline CDR1 and CDR2 sequences are SGHAT and FQDESV (reference sequence). In nucleotides, the CDR3 is TGTGCCAGCAGCCCCCCGGTGGAGGTTCGAGAGACCCAGTACTTC. This translates into CASSPPVEVRETQYF.

The genes are TRBV9 and TRBJ1-2; D is possibly TRBD1 (6 bases). V was trimmed by 0 bases and J by 13 bases, leaving 19 bases between them. The CDR3 is made up of 14 amino acids. Germline loops: CDR1 SGDLS, CDR2 YYNGEE. For the CDR3, the DNA is TGTGCCAGCAGCGTAGGGGGGATGACAGGCCTCACCACCTTC. It codes for CASSVGGMTGLTTF.

This clonotype occurred many times. This sequence joins TRBV7-8 and TRBJ1-1; 7 nucleotides line up with TRBD1. The CDR3 totals 16 residues. V lost 2 bases, J lost 2 bases, and 8 bases stayed unmatched. The V gene's germline CDR1 is SGHVS and CDR2 FQNEAQ. The CDR3 protein is CASSLRTGYVNTEAFF. The CDR3 DNA sequence: TGTGCCAGCAGCTTAAGGACAGGCTATGTAAACACTGAAGCTTTCTTT.

This sequence joins TRBV7-3 and TRBJ2-3, with 8 bases matching TRBD2. This CDR3 has 15 residues. V shed 1 base and J 4 bases; nucleotides not matched to a gene: 4. CDR1 SGHTA and CDR2 FQGTGA come from the germline V gene. The CDR3 sequence: CASSLSGRSSDTQYF. The CDR3 DNA follows: TGTGCCAGCAGCTTAAGCGGGAGGAGTTCAGATACGCAGTATTTT. Using reference TRBV7-3 and TRBJ2-3 for the parts outside the CDR3, the full variable domain is GAGVSQTPSNKVTEKGKYVELRCDPISGHTALYWYRQSLGQGPEFLIYFQGTGAADDSGLPNDRFFAVRPEGSVSTLKIQRTERGDSAVYLCASSLSGRSSDTQYFGPGTRLTVL.

CDR3 region: CASTGTSGPNTYNEQFF. The CDR3, as DNA: TGTGCCAGCACCGGGACTAGCGGGCCCAACACCTACAATGAGCAGTTCTTC. The genes are TRBV28 and TRBJ2-1; 12 bases are shared with TRBD2. CDR1 MDHEN and CDR2 SYDVKM come from the germline V gene. After removal of 7 bases from V and 2 bases from J, the junction contained 9 bases not matched to a gene. The CDR3 is 17 residues long.

The chain couples TRBV20-1 to TRBJ2-3; TRBD1 matches 8 bases. J gave up 6 bases and V 6 bases, and 5 bases lay outside the gene matches. The CDR3 totals 12 residues. Germline CDR1 DFQATT, CDR2 SNEGSKA (reference sequence). Here the CDR3 reads CSANTGGDTQYF. CDR3 sequence (DNA): TGCAGTGCAAATACAGGGGGGGATACGCAGTATTTT.

A few counts support this clonotype. J is TRBJ2-1 and V is TRBV14, with D possibly TRBD2 on 5 matching bases. V was clipped by 3 bases and J by 7 bases, with 13 bases between them. The germline CDR1 and CDR2 sequences are SGHDN and FVKESK. The CDR3 length is 14 residues. CDR3 sequence reads: CASSHWTGTNEQFF. CDR3 nucleotides: TGTGCCAGCAGCCACTGGACTGGAACTAATGAGCAGTTCTTC.

The chain combines TRBV9 with TRBJ2-3, with 14 bases fitting TRBD2. The CDR3 runs to 18 residues. Germline loops: CDR1 SGDLS, CDR2 YYNGEE. The ends lost 3 bases at V and 4 bases at J; junction bases unmatched: 10. The CDR3 nucleotides read TGTGCCAGCAGCGCCCCAAGGGGACTAGCGGGAGTGGCAGATACGCAGTATTTT. It is translated as CASSAPRGLAGVADTQYF. The full variable domain, with the rest looked up from reference TRBV9 and TRBJ2-3, is DSGVTQTPKHLITATGQRVTLRCSPRSGDLSVYWYQQSLDQGLQFLIQYYNGEERAKGNILERFSAQQFPDLHSELNLSSLELGDSALYFCASSAPRGLAGVADTQYFGPGTRLTVL.

The chain carries TRBV27 and TRBJ1-5; a weak D match, TRBD1 (5 bases). CDR1 MNHEY and CDR2 SMNVEV come from the germline V gene (reference sequence). V was pared by 3 bases and J by 7 bases, with 10 bases between. This CDR3 region has 13 residues. The CDR3: CASSFGREQPQHF. The DNA for the CDR3 is TGTGCCAGCAGTTTTGGCAGGGAGCAGCCCCAGCATTTT.

This clonotype has just a few counts. The genes are TRBV14 and TRBJ1-4; a possible D gene is TRBD1 (5 bases). The CDR3 runs 15 residues. Per the germline V gene, CDR1 is SGHDN and CDR2 is FVKESK. Trimming pared 5 bases from V and 6 bases from J, leaving 16 bases between. CDR3 DNA sequence: TGTGCCAGCAGCGAAGTGAGGGGCCTGGATGAAAAACTGTTTTTT. Its protein is CASSEVRGLDEKLFF.

This clonotype was observed a handful of times. The gene calls are TRBV10-3 and TRBJ1-2, with TRBD1 identical over 8 bases. The V gene end was trimmed by 9 bases and the J gene end by 6 bases; junction bases not matched to a gene: 6. The CDR3 length is 12 residues. From germline, CDR1 is ENHRY and CDR2 SYGVKD. The CDR3 nucleotides read TGTGCCATAGACTCAGGGGGCCATGGCTACACCTTC. Translating it yields CAIDSGGHGYTF.

This clonotype was detected a few times. The chain carries TRBV2 and TRBJ1-2; 8 bases are a match to TRBD1. The CDR3 loop spans 18 amino acids. Trimming at V came to 7 bases and at J to 0 bases, leaving 16 bases not matched to a gene. The germline gives CDR1 SNHLY, CDR2 FYNNEI. In DNA form, the CDR3 reads TGTGCCAGCACTATGGACAGGGAGGGGAATAAAGCTAACTATGGCTACACCTTC. Residues: CASTMDREGNKANYGYTF.

V usage is TRBV5-6 and J usage is TRBJ1-1; D gene unclear. The CDR3 extends over 12 amino acids. V was cut by 1 base and J by 4 bases, with 5 bases left in between. Germline CDR1 is SGHDT and CDR2 is YYEEEE. The chain's CDR3 is CASSLCSTEAFF. As DNA, the CDR3 is TGTGCCAGCAGCTTGTGTAGCACTGAAGCTTTCTTT. Combining the CDR3 with reference TRBV5-6 and TRBJ1-1 gives the whole variable domain DAGVTQSPTHLIKTRGQQVTLRCSPKSGHDTVSWYQQALGQGPQFIFQYYEEEERQRGNFPDRFSGHQFPNYSSELNVNALLLGDSALYLCASSLCSTEAFFGQGTRLTVV.

This clonotype occurred a few times. V gene TRBV7-3 combines with J gene TRBJ2-2; possible D gene TRBD1, 5 bases. Trimming left V 6 bases short and J 6 bases short, with 11 bases between. The CDR3 is 13 residues long. CDR1 SGHTA and CDR2 FQGTGA come from the germline V gene. The CDR3 region is CASSFSGSGELFF. CDR3 DNA sequence: TGTGCCAGCAGTTTTTCAGGGTCCGGGGAGCTGTTTTTT.